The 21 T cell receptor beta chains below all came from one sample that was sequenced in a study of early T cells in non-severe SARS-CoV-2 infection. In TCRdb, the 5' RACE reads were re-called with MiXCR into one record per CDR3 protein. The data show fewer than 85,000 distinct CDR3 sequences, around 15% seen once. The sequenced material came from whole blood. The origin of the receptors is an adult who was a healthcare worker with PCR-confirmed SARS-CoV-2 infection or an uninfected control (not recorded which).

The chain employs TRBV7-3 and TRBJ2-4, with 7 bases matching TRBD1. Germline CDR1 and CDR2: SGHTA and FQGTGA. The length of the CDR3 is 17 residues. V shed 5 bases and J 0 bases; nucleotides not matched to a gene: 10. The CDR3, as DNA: TGTGCCAGCAGCACTCTCCCCGGGACAGAAGCCAAAAACATTCAGTACTTC. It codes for CASSTLPGTEAKNIQYF.

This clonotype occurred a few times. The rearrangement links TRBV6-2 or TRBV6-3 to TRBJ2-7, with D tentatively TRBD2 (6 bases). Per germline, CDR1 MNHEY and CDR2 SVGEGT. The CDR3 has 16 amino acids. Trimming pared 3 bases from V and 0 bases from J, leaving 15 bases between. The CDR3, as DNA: TGTGCCAGCAGTTATGGTTGGGACTTTCGCTCCTACGAGCAGTACTTC. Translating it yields CASSYGWDFRSYEQYF.

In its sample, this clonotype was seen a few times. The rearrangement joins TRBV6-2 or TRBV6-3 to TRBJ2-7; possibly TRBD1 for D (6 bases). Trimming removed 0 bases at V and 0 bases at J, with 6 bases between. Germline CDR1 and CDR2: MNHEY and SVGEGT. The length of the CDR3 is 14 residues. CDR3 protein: CASSYSDSSYEQYF. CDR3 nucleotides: TGTGCCAGCAGTTACTCGGACAGCTCCTACGAGCAGTACTTC.

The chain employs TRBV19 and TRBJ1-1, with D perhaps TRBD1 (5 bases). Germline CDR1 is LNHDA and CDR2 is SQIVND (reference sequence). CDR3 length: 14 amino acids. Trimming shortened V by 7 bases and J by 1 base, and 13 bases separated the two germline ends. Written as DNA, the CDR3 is TGTGCCAGTAATATGGGGGTTACGAACACTGAAGCTTTCTTT. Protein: CASNMGVTNTEAFF.

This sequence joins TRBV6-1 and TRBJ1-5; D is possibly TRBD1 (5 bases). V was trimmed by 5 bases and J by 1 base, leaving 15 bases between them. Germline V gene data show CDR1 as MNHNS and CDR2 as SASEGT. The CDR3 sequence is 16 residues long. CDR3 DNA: TGTGCCAGCAGTCACCAGGGTGGAATGAGCAATCAGCCCCAGCATTTT. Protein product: CASSHQGGMSNQPQHF.

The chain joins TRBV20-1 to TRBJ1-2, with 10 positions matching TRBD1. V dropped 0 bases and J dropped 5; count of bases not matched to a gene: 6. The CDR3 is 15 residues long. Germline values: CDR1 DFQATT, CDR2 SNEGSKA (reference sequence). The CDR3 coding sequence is TGCAGTGCTAGAGAAGTTTGGACAGGGGGTTATGGCTACACCTTC. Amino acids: CSAREVWTGGYGYTF.

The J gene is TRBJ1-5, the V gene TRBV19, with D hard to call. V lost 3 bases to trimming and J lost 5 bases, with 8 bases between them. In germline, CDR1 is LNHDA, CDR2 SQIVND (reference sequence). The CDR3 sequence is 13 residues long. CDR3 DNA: TGTGCCAGTAGTATGTGGGCGGATCAGCCCCAGCATTTT. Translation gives CASSMWADQPQHF. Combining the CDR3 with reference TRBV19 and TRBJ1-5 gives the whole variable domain DGGITQSPKYLFRKEGQNVTLSCEQNLNHDAMYWYRQDPGQGLRLIYYSQIVNDFQKGDIAEGYSVSREKKESFPLTVTSAQKNPTAFYLCASSMWADQPQHFGDGTRLSIL.

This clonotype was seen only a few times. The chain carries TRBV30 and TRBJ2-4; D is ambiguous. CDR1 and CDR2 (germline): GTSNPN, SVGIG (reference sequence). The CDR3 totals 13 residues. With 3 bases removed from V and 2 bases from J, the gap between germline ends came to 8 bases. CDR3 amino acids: CAWRPRTKNIQYF. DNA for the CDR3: TGTGCCTGGAGACCGCGGACCAAAAACATTCAGTACTTC. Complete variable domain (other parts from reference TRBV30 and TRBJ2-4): SQTIHQWPATLVQPVGSPLSLECTVEGTSNPNLYWYRQAAGRGLQLLFYSVGIGQISSEVPQNLSASRPQDRQFILSSKKLLLSDSGFYLCAWRPRTKNIQYFGAGTRLSVL.

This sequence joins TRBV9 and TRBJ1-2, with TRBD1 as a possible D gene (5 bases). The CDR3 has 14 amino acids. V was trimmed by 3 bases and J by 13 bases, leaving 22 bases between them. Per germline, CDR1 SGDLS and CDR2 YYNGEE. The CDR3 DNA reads TGTGCCAGCAGCGAGGGGACCCCTGACTTCCCCTGCACCTTC. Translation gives CASSEGTPDFPCTF.

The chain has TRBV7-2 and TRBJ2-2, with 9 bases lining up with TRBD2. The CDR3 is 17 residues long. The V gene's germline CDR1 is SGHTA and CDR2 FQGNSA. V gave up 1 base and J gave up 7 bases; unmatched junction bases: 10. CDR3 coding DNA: TGTGCCAGCAGCTTAGATCCAGGACTAGCGTATTTCGGGGAGCTGTTTTTT. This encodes CASSLDPGLAYFGELFF.

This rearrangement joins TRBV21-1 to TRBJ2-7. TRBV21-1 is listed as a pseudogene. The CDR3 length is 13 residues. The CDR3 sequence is CASQTETSYEQYF. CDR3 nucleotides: TGTGCCAGCCAGACGGAGACGAGCTACGAGCAGTACTTC.

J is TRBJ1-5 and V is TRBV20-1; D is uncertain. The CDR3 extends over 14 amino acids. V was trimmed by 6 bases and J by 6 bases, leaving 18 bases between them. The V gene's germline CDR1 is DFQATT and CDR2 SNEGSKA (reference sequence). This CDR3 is CSAFGGGSRQPQHF. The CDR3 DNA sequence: TGCAGTGCCTTCGGAGGAGGGAGCCGTCAGCCCCAGCATTTT.

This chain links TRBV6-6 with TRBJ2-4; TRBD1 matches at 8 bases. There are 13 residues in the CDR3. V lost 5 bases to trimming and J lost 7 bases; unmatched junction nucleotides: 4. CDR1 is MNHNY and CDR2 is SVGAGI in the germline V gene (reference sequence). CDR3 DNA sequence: TGTGCCAGCAGTGCTGGGACAGGTAACATTCAGTACTTC. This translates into CASSAGTGNIQYF.

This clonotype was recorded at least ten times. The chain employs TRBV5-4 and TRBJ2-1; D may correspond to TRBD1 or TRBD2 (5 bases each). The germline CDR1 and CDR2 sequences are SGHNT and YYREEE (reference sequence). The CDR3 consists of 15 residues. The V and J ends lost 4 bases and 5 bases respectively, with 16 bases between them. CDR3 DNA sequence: TGTGCCAGCAGCACCCCGGGACGGGAAGACAATGAGCAGTTCTTC. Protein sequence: CASSTPGREDNEQFF.

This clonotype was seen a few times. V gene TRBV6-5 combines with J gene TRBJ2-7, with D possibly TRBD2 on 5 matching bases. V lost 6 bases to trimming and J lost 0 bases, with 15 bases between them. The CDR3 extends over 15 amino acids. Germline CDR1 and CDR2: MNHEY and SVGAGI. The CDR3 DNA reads TGTGCCAGCAGCCCGGGGATTACCCCCTCCTACGAGCAGTACTTC. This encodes CASSPGITPSYEQYF.

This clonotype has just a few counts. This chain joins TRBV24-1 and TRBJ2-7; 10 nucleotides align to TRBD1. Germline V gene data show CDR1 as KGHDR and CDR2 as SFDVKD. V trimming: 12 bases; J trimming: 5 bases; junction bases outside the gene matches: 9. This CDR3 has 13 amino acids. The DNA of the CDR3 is TGTGCCCCTCGACAGGGGGCGATTAACGAGCAGTACTTC. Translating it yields CAPRQGAINEQYF.

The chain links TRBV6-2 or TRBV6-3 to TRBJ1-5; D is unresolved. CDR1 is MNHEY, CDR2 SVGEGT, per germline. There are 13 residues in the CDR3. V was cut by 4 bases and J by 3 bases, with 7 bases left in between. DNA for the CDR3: TGTGCCAGCAGTTTTACGGACAATCAGCCCCAGCATTTT. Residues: CASSFTDNQPQHF.

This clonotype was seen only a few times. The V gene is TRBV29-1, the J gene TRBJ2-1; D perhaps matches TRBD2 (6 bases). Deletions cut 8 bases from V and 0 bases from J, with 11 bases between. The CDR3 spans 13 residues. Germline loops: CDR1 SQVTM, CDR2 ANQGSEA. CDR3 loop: CSKQTSSYNEQFF. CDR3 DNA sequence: TGCAGCAAACAGACTAGCTCCTACAATGAGCAGTTCTTC.

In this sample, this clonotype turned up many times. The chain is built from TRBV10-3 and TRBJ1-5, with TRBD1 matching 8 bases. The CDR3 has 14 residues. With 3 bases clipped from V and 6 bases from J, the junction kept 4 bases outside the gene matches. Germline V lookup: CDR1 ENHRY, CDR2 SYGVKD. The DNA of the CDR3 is TGTGCCATCAGTGATGGAACAGGGGGTCAGCCCCAGCATTTT. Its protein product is CAISDGTGGQPQHF.

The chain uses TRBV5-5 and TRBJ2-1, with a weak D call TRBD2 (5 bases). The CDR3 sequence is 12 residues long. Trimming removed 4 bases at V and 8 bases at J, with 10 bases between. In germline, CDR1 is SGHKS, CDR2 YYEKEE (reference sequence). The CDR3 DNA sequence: TGTGCCAGCAGCCCCGAGGGCGATGAGCAGTTCTTC. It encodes CASSPEGDEQFF.

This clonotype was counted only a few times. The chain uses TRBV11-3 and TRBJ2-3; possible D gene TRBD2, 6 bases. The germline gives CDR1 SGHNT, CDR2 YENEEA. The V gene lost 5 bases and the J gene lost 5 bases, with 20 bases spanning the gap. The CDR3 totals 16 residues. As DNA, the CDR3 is TGTGCCAGCAGCCCAGATTGGAGGGAGAGGGAAGATACGCAGTATTTT. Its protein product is CASSPDWREREDTQYF.